This TCR beta chain was sequenced in a study of shared clonotypes between healthy human individuals. Study results and limitations: How much donors shared clonotypes was expected to be affected by sequencing depth.

Original processing methods: ImmunoSEQ output lacked quality scores and full-length reads, limiting matched filtering. Sequencing used immunoSEQ multiplex PCR; TCRdb keeps in-frame clones, though not all of them. From that table come the V and J calls and clone size; the DNA was used to work out D and trimming. The top ten hold roughly 1.5% of the sample, which has around 940,000 clones, 76% seen once. Looked up from germline, CDR1 is LGHNA and CDR2 is YNFKEQ. CDR3 length equals 16 residues. The germline V and J ends were trimmed by 0 bases and 3 bases, with 14 bases remaining between them. As concerns this clone: The antigen is not known.

There were no recent acute infections or vaccinations among the donors, who were healthy HIV-negative adults. The origin of this receptor is a young man in good health. Sequencing used memory CD4+ T cells sorted from blood. Subset meaning: CD45RA-negative fraction. The chain links TRBV4-2 to TRBJ2-5; D may be TRBD1 (5 bases). CDR3 residues: CASSQEGVPLKETQYF. The CDR3 nucleotides read TGTGCCAGCAGCCAAGAAGGGGTTCCCCTTAAAGAGACCCAGTACTTC.